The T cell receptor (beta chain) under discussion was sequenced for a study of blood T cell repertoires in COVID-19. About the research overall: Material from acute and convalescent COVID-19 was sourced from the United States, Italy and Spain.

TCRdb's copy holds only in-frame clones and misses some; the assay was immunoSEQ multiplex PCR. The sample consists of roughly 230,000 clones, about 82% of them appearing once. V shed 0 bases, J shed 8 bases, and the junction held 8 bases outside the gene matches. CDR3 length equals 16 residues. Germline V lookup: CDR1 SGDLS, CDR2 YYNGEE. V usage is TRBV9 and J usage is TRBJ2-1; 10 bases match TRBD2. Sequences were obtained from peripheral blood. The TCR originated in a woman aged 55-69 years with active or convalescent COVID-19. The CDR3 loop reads CASSVGSSGGAHEQFF. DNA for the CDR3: TGTGCCAGCAGCGTAGGGTCCAGCGGGGGGGCGCATGAGCAGTTCTTC.